The entry below describes one T cell receptor (beta chain). Source study methods: Reference gene primer amplification gave estimated nucleated cell counts. The protocol was immunoSEQ multiplex PCR, while the TCRdb copy is restricted to in-frame clones and leaves out a portion. V, J and clone size are taken as reported in that table, and D and trimming were inferred from the DNA itself. The table lists approximately 330,000 clones, over 75% of them singletons. The CDR3 totals 14 residues. The V and J ends lost 4 bases and 6 bases respectively, with 15 bases between them. Per the germline V gene, CDR1 is LGHDT and CDR2 is YNNKEL (reference sequence). The data belong to a study of blood T cell repertoires in COVID-19. On the study more broadly: From T cells, B-cell-depleted T cells, or PBMCs came the material, which was cDNA or gDNA.

This receptor was identified in a woman between 50 and 59 years old with active or convalescent COVID-19. The sample comprised peripheral blood. J is TRBJ1-2 and V is TRBV3-1 (or the pseudogene TRBV3-2), with D possibly matching TRBD1 (5 bases). CDR3 sequence reads: CASSPNWATDGYTF. CDR3 DNA sequence: TGTGCCAGCAGCCCCAACTGGGCGACAGATGGCTACACCTTC.